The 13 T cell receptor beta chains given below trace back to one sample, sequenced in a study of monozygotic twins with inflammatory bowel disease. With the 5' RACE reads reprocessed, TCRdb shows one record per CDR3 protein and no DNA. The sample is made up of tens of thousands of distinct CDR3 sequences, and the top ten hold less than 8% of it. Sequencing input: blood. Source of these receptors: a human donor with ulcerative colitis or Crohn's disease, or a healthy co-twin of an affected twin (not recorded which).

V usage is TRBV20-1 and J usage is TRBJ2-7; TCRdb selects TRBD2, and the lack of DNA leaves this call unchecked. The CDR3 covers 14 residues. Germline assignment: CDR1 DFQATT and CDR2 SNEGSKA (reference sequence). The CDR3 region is CSASPGLAHGEQYF.

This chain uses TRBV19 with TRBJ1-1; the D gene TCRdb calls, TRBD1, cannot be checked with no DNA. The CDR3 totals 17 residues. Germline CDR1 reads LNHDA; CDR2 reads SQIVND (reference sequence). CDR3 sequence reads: CASSTSRGAEYGTEAFF.

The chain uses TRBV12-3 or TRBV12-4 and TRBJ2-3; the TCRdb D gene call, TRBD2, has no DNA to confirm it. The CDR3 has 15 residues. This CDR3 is CASSFEGGNRDTQYF.

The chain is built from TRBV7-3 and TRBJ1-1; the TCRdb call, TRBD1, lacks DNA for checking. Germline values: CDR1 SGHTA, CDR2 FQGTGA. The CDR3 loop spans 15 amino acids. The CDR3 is CASSLTPPPNTEAFF. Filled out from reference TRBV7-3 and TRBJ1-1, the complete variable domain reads GAGVSQTPSNKVTEKGKYVELRCDPISGHTALYWYRQSLGQGPEFLIYFQGTGAADDSGLPNDRFFAVRPEGSVSTLKIQRTERGDSAVYLCASSLTPPPNTEAFFGQGTRLTVV.

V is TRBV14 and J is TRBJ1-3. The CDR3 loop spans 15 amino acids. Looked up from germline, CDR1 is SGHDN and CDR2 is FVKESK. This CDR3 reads CASSRGLISGNTIYF. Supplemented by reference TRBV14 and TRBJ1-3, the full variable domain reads EAGVTQFPSHSVIEKGQTVTLRCDPISGHDNLYWYRRVMGKEIKFLLHFVKESKQDESGMPNNRFLAERTGGTYSTLKVQPAELEDSGVYFCASSRGLISGNTIYFGEGSWLTVV.

CDR3 region: CASSYSSDGKEKLFF. The rearrangement links TRBV6-5 to TRBJ1-4. The V gene's germline CDR1 is MNHEY and CDR2 SVGAGI. This CDR3 region has 15 residues.

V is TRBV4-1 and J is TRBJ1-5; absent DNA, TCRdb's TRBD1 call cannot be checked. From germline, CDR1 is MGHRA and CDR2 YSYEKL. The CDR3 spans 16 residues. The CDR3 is CASSQTGQVGNQPQHF.

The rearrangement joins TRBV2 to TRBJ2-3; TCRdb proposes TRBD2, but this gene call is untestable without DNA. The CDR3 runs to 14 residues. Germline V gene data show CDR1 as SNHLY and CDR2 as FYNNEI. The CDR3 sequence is CASSGDLGTDTQYF.

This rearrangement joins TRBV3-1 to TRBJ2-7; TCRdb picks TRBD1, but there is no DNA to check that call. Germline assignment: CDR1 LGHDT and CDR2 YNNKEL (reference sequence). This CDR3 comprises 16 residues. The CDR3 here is CASSHTGTGDSHEQYF.

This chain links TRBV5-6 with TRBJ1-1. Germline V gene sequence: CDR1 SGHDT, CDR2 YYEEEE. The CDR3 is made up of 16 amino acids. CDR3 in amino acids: CASSFTATVGIAEAFF. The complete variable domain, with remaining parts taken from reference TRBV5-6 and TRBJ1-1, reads DAGVTQSPTHLIKTRGQQVTLRCSPKSGHDTVSWYQQALGQGPQFIFQYYEEEERQRGNFPDRFSGHQFPNYSSELNVNALLLGDSALYLCASSFTATVGIAEAFFGQGTRLTVV.

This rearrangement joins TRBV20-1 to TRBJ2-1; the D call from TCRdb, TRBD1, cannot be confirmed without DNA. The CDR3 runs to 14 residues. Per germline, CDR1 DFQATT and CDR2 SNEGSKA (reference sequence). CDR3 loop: CSAAPGELYNEQFF.

The CDR3 is CASSEGPRTDTQYF. This chain connects TRBV2 to TRBJ2-3; TCRdb's D call, TRBD1, is unchecked because there is no DNA. This CDR3 is built from 14 residues. Germline loops: CDR1 SNHLY, CDR2 FYNNEI.

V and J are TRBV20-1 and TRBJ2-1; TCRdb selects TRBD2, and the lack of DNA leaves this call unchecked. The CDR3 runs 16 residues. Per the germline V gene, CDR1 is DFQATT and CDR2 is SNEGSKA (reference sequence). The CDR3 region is CSARSSGGTSYNEQFF.